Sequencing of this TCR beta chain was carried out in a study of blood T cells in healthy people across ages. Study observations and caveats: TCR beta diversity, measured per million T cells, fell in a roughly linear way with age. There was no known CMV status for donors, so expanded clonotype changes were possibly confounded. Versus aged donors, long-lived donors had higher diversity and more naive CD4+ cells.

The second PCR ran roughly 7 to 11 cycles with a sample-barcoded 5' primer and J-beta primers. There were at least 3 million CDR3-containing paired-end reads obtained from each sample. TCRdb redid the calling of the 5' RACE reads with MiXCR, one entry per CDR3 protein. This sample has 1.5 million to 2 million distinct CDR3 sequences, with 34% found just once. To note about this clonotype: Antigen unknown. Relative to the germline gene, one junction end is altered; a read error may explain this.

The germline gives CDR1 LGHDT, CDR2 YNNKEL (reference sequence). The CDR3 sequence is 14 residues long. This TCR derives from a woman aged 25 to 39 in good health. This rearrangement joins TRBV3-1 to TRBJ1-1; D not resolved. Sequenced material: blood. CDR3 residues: CAGSRQPTESEAFF. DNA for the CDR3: TGTGCCGGCAGCCGCCAGCCTACGGAATCTGAAGCTTTCTTT.